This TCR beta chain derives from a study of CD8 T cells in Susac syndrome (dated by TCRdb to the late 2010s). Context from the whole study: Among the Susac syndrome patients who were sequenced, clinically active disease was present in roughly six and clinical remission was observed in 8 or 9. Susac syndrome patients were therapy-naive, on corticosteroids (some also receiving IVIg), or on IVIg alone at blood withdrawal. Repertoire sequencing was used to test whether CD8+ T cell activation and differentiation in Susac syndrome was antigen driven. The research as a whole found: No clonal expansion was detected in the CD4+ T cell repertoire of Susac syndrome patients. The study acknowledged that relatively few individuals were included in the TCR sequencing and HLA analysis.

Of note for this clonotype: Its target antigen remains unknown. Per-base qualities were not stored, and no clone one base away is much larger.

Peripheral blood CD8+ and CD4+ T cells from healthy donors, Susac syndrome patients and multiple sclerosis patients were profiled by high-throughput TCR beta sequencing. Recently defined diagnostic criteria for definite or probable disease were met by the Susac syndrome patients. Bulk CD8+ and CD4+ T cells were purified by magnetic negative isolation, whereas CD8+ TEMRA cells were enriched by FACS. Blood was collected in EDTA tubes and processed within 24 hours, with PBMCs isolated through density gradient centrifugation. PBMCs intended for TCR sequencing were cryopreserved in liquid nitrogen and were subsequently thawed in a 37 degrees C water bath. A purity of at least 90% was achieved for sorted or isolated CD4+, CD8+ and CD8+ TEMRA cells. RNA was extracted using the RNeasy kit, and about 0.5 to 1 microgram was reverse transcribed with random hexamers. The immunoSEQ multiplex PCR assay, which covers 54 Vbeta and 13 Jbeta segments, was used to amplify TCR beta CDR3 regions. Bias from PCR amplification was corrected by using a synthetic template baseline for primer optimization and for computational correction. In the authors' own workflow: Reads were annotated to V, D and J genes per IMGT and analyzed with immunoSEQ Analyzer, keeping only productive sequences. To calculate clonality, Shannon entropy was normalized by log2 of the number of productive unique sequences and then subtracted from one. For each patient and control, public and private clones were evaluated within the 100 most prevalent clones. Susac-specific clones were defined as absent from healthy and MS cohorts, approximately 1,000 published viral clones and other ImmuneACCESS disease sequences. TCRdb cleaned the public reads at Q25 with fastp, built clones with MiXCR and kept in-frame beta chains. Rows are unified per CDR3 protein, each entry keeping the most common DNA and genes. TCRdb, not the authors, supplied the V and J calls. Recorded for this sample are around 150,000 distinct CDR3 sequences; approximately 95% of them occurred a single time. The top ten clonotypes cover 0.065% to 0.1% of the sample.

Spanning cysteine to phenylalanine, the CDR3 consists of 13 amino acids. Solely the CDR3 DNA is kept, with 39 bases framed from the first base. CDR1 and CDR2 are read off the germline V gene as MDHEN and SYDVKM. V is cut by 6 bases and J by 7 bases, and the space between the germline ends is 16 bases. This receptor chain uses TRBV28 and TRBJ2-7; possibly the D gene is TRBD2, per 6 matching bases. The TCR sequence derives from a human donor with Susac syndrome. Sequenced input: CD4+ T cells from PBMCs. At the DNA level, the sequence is TGTGCCAGCAGAGGAGTCTGGGGGGAAGAGCAGTACTTC. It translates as CASRGVWGEEQYF.